Below are 27 T cell receptor beta chains sequenced from a single sample in a study of blood T cells in healthy people across ages. A J-beta primer mix and a sample-barcoded 5' primer were used in a second PCR of roughly 6 to 11 cycles. TCRdb re-analysed the 5' RACE reads in MiXCR, keeping a single row per CDR3 protein. The table includes about a million distinct CDR3 sequences, roughly 43% detected once. Sequenced sample: blood. These receptors all come from a man younger than 45 in good health.

The V and J genes are TRBV11-2 and TRBJ1-4, with D unclear. CDR1 and CDR2 (germline): SGHAT, FQNNGV. V was cut by 5 bases and J by 5 bases, with 15 bases left in between. This CDR3 spans 15 amino acids. DNA of the CDR3: TGTGCCAGCAGCCAACCCGGACTGGGAAATGAAAAACTGTTTTTT. It encodes CASSQPGLGNEKLFF.

CDR3 in amino acids: CASRGLEDTGELFF. For the CDR3, the DNA is TGCGCCAGCAGGGGCTTAGAGGACACCGGGGAGCTGTTTTTT. This chain connects TRBV10-2 to TRBJ2-2; the D is unclear. Per germline, CDR1 WSHSY and CDR2 SAAADI. The length of the CDR3 is 14 residues. V lost 6 bases to trimming and J lost 3 bases, with 11 bases between them.

This clonotype was observed a handful of times. The chain joins TRBV20-1 to TRBJ1-5, with a possible D match to TRBD1 (6 bases). CDR3 length equals 13 residues. Germline lookup yields CDR1 DFQATT and CDR2 SNEGSKA (reference sequence). V shed 3 bases and J shed 6 bases, with 12 bases lying between them. The CDR3: CSASQGIGQPQHF. CDR3 coding DNA: TGCAGTGCTAGTCAGGGGATCGGTCAGCCCCAGCATTTT.

The chain is built from TRBV7-9 and TRBJ2-5; D might be TRBD1 (6 bases). This CDR3 has 14 residues. Trimming stripped 5 bases from V and 1 base from J, with 11 bases between. Germline CDR1 reads SEHNR; CDR2 reads FQNEAQ (reference sequence). The CDR3 spells CASSETGFQETQYF. The CDR3 DNA is TGTGCCAGCAGCGAGACAGGTTTCCAAGAGACCCAGTACTTC.

This clonotype was observed a few times. The genes are TRBV5-6 and TRBJ2-3; 11 positions agree with TRBD1. The V gene end was trimmed by 4 bases and the J gene end by 2 bases; junction bases not matched to a gene: 3. The germline V gene encodes CDR1 SGHDT and CDR2 YYEEEE. There are 15 residues in the CDR3. The DNA for the CDR3 is TGTGCCAGCAGCGTCGGACAGGGGGCCACAGATACGCAGTATTTT. This codes for CASSVGQGATDTQYF.

The table lists this clonotype with many counts. The chain links TRBV5-1 to TRBJ1-1, with TRBD1 as a possible D gene (5 bases). Germline V gene lookup returns CDR1 SGHRS and CDR2 YFSETQ. This CDR3 is built from 14 residues. Trimming took 3 bases from V and 0 from J, leaving 9 bases between them. Written as DNA, the CDR3 is TGCGCCAGCAGCTGGGGGGGGATGAACACTGAAGCTTTCTTT. Translated, it gives CASSWGGMNTEAFF.

In this sample, this clonotype turned up once. The rearrangement uses TRBV21-1 and TRBJ1-5. TRBV21-1 is marked as a pseudogene. The CDR3 consists of 12 residues. In nucleotides, the CDR3 is TGTGCCAGCAGCAACGAGGGTGGGCCCCAGCATTTT. Protein product: CASSNEGGPQHF.

The chain joins TRBV12-3 or TRBV12-4 to TRBJ2-5; D tentatively fits TRBD1 or TRBD2 (5 bases each). V lost 5 bases to trimming and J lost 5 bases, with 18 bases between them. The CDR3 spans 15 residues. In nucleotides, the CDR3 is TGTGCCAGCAGTCGGGGACCCAGCCTGTTGGAGACCCAGTACTTC. It codes for CASSRGPSLLETQYF.

This chain connects TRBV6-2 or TRBV6-3 to TRBJ1-5; D possibly corresponds to TRBD1 (6 bases). This CDR3 spans 18 amino acids. The germline gives CDR1 MNHEY, CDR2 SVGEGT. V shed 3 bases and J shed 5 bases, with 23 bases lying between them. CDR3 residues: CASSYKGRVGGVDQPQHF. CDR3 nucleotide sequence: TGTGCCAGCAGTTATAAAGGCCGGGTGGGGGGCGTTGATCAGCCCCAGCATTTT.

On this clonotype: At one end the junction does not follow the germline gene, possibly because of a read error. This chain uses TRBV6-6 with TRBJ2-7; TRBD2 matches 9 bases. Germline assignment: CDR1 MNHNY and CDR2 SVGAGI (reference sequence). The CDR3 runs to 15 residues. The CDR3 here is CAGSNLAGPPYEQYF. CDR3 DNA: TGTGCCGGCAGTAACCTAGCGGGGCCTCCCTACGAGCAGTACTTC.

A word on this clonotype: This may be a read error: a much more frequent sequence differs by one nucleotide. The chain couples TRBV7-2 to TRBJ1-6; D not resolved. Germline CDR1 reads SGHTA; CDR2 reads FQGNSA. Trimming removed 5 bases at V and 11 bases at J, with 10 bases between. The CDR3 covers 12 residues. CDR3 sequence: CASSDFNAPLHF. The CDR3 nucleotides read TGTGCCAGCAGCGACTTCAACGCACCCCTCCACTTT.

This clonotype showed up many times. The chain employs TRBV6-5 and TRBJ2-1, with D uncertain. The CDR3 spans 12 residues. CDR1 is MNHEY, CDR2 SVGAGI, per germline. The V end lost 2 bases, the J end lost 6 bases, and 5 bases lay between the germline ends. Here the CDR3 DNA reads TGTGCCAGCAGTTACGGGGTCAATGAGCAGTTCTTC. Translating gives CASSYGVNEQFF.

The sample holds a few counts of this clonotype. The chain has TRBV7-9 and TRBJ2-7, with D perhaps TRBD2 (5 bases). The V and J ends lost 5 bases and 1 base respectively, with 15 bases between them. Germline V gives CDR1 SEHNR, CDR2 FQNEAQ (reference sequence). This CDR3 is built from 15 residues. CDR3 sequence reads: CASSAEGKRSYEQYF. CDR3 coding DNA: TGTGCCAGCAGCGCTGAGGGTAAGAGGTCCTACGAGCAGTACTTC.

This clonotype was counted only a few times. The rearrangement uses TRBV7-9 and TRBJ1-4; D may be TRBD1 (5 bases). Germline V CDR1 and CDR2: SEHNR, FQNEAQ (reference sequence). V lost 0 bases to trimming and J lost 7 bases, with 12 bases between them. The CDR3 sequence is 15 residues long. CDR3 sequence (DNA): TGTGCCAGCAGCTTAGCCCGGGACGGGAGTGAAAAACTGTTTTTT. The encoded protein is CASSLARDGSEKLFF.

This clonotype was seen a handful of times. The chain joins TRBV2 to TRBJ1-5; D is unclear. Trimming removed 4 bases at V and 7 bases at J, with 14 bases between. Germline CDR1 SNHLY, CDR2 FYNNEI. The CDR3 totals 14 residues. In DNA, the CDR3 is TGTGCCAGCAGTGTAAGTCCTAATGGACAGCCCCAGCATTTT. Protein sequence: CASSVSPNGQPQHF.

The chain uses TRBV12-3 or TRBV12-4 and TRBJ2-7; TRBD2 agrees at 7 bases. The J segment lost 3 bases and the V segment lost 5 bases, leaving 4 bases of the junction unmatched. The CDR3 is 13 residues long. CDR3 amino acids: CASSNRDYYEQYF. CDR3 in DNA: TGTGCCAGCAGTAACCGGGACTACTACGAGCAGTACTTC.

The chain has TRBV5-1 and TRBJ1-2; D not certain. The germline V and J ends were trimmed by 0 bases and 6 bases, with 15 bases remaining between them. Germline values: CDR1 SGHRS, CDR2 YFSETQ. The CDR3 has 15 amino acids. The CDR3 region is CASSLEGSLRDGYTF. CDR3 in DNA: TGCGCCAGCAGCTTGGAAGGCTCCCTCCGGGATGGCTACACCTTC.

This chain uses TRBV3-1 with TRBJ2-1, with a possible D match to TRBD1 (5 bases). Germline V gene data show CDR1 as LGHDT and CDR2 as YNNKEL (reference sequence). The CDR3 extends over 16 amino acids. The germline V and J ends were trimmed by 6 bases and 0 bases, with 15 bases remaining between them. The chain's CDR3 is CASRDMATGSYNEQFF. The CDR3 coding sequence is TGTGCCAGCAGGGACATGGCCACCGGCTCCTACAATGAGCAGTTCTTC.

A note on this clonotype: This may arise from a read error, as a much more abundant clone is one base away. This rearrangement joins TRBV6-2 or TRBV6-3 to TRBJ2-3, with unresolved D. Germline V CDR1 and CDR2: MNHEY, SVGEGT. V lost 5 bases, J lost 4 bases, and 7 bases lay in between. The CDR3 has 12 amino acids. The CDR3 region is CASSHVADTQYF. CDR3 DNA sequence: TGTGCCAGCAGTCACGTGGCAGATACGCAGTATTTT.

CDR3 in DNA: TGTGCCAGCAACTTATTTACCACAGGGGACACTGAAGCTTTCTTT. Translating gives CASNLFTTGDTEAFF. This chain uses TRBV28 with TRBJ1-1, with TRBD1 matching over 7 bases. The CDR3 loop spans 15 amino acids. Germline V gene data show CDR1 as MDHEN and CDR2 as SYDVKM. The V segment lost 7 bases and the J segment 3 bases; nucleotides outside the gene matches: 11.

The CDR3 reads CASAKPNEQFF. DNA for the CDR3: TGTGCCAGCGCAAAGCCGAATGAGCAGTTCTTC. The V and J genes are TRBV6-2 or TRBV6-3 and TRBJ2-1; D remains ambiguous. Germline CDR1 is MNHEY and CDR2 is SVGEGT. The CDR3 spans 11 residues. Trimming took 8 bases from V and 7 from J, leaving 9 bases between them.

The V call is TRBV27, the J call TRBJ2-1, with 7 positions matching TRBD1. Germline lookup yields CDR1 MNHEY and CDR2 SMNVEV (reference sequence). The length of the CDR3 is 15 residues. Unmatched junction bases numbered 13, after V lost 7 bases and J lost 7 bases. The CDR3: CASTMWGKGANEQFF. Written as DNA, the CDR3 is TGTGCCAGCACAATGTGGGGCAAGGGGGCTAATGAGCAGTTCTTC.

This clonotype was recorded a few times. The chain is built from TRBV10-3 and TRBJ1-6, with a possible D match to TRBD1 (6 bases). From germline, CDR1 is ENHRY and CDR2 SYGVKD. With 7 bases removed from V and 7 bases from J, the gap between germline ends came to 17 bases. The CDR3 extends over 15 amino acids. CDR3 bases: TGTGCCATCAAGGGATCAGGGGTAGCGAATTCACCCCTCCACTTT. Translated, it gives CAIKGSGVANSPLHF.

This clonotype was detected a few times. The chain joins TRBV29-1 to TRBJ1-1, with 9 bases aligning to TRBD1. V shed 6 bases, J shed 0 bases, and the junction held 5 bases outside the gene matches. This CDR3 region has 14 residues. The germline V gene encodes CDR1 SQVTM and CDR2 ANQGSEA. The CDR3 DNA reads as TGCAGCGTGGGAGGACAGGGGTTGAACACTGAAGCTTTCTTT. Translating gives CSVGGQGLNTEAFF.

The rearrangement links TRBV19 to TRBJ1-5; D might be TRBD1 (6 bases). Germline V gene lookup returns CDR1 LNHDA and CDR2 SQIVND (reference sequence). V lost 4 bases, J lost 6 bases, and 13 bases lay in between. The CDR3 totals 14 residues. The CDR3 DNA follows: TGTGCCAGTAGTACACAGGGAAGTGCTCAGCCCCAGCATTTT. Translated, it gives CASSTQGSAQPQHF. The variable domain in full, with the rest retrieved from reference TRBV19 and TRBJ1-5, is DGGITQSPKYLFRKEGQNVTLSCEQNLNHDAMYWYRQDPGQGLRLIYYSQIVNDFQKGDIAEGYSVSREKKESFPLTVTSAQKNPTAFYLCASSTQGSAQPQHFGDGTRLSIL.

The CDR3 nucleotides are TGTGCCATCAGTGAGGCGACAGGGGGTACCTATGGCTACACCTTC. It codes for CAISEATGGTYGYTF. The V call is TRBV10-3, the J call TRBJ1-2; 9 nucleotides match TRBD1. V was clipped by 2 bases and J by 4 bases; unmatched bases: 5. Germline V lookup: CDR1 ENHRY, CDR2 SYGVKD. CDR3 length: 15 amino acids.

J is TRBJ1-2 and V is TRBV14; 9 nucleotides agree with TRBD1. In germline, CDR1 is SGHDN, CDR2 FVKESK. CDR3 size: 15 residues. V lost 5 bases and J lost 8; bases outside the gene matches: 12. CDR3 residues: CASSGPPGQGSGYTF. CDR3 coding DNA: TGTGCCAGCAGCGGACCCCCGGGACAGGGCTCGGGCTACACCTTC.